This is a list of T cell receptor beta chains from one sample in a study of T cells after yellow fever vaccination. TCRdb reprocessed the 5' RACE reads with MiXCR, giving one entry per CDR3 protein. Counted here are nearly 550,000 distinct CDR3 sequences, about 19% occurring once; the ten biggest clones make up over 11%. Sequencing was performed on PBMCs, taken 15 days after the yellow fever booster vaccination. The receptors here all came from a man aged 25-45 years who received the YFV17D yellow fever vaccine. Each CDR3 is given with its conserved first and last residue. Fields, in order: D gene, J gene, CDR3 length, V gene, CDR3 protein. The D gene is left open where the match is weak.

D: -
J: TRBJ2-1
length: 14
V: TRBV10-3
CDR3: CAISEIDSSDEQFF

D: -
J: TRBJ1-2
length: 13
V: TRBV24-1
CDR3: CATSDLRAPGYTF

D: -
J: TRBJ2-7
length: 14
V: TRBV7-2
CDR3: CASSLQDPRTEQYF

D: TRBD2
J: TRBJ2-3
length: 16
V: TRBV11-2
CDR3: CASSFTAGGRTDTQYF

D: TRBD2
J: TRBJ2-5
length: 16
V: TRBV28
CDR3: CASRSPGTRGGETQYF

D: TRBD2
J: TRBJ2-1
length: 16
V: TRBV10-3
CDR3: CAINGLAGGQRNEQFF

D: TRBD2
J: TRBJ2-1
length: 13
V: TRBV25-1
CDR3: CASGLAGSNEQFF

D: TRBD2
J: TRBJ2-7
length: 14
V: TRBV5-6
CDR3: CASRETSGTYEQYF

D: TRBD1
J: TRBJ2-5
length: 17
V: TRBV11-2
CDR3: CASSLDVGTGVYETQYF

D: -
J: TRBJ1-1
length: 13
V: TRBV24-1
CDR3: CATSDILGTEAFF

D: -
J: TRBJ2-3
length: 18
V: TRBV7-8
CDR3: CASSSYSGIAYGPDTQYF

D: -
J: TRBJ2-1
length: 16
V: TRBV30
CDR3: CAWSFRLSSSYNEQFF

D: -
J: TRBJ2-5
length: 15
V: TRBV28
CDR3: CASRLAGPTRGTQYF

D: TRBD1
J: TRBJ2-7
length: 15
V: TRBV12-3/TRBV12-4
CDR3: CASSPRTGGIYEQYF

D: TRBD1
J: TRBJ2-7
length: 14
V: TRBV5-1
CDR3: CASSLTGGRDEQYF

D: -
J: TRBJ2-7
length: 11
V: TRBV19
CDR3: CASSTGHEQYF

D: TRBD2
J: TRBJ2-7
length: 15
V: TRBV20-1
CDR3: CSANQLAGLYYEQYF

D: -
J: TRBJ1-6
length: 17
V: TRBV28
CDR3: CAIRAVTIHLEGSPLHF

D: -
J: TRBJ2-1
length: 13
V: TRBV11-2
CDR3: CASSFMGNNEQFF

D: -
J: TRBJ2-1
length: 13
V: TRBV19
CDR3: CASSIASGSEQFF

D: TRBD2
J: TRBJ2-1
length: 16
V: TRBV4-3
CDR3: CASSQAPGLAANEQFF

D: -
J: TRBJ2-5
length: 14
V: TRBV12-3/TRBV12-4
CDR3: CASTFLRASGTQYF

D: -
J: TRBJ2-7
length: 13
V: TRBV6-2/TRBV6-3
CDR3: CASRRVSSYEQYF

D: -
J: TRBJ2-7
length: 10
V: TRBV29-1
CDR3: CSVGDTEQYF

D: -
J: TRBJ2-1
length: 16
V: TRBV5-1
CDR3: CASSLGGSGPYNEQFF

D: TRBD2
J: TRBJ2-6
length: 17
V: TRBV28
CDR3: CASFSGSLSSGANVLTF

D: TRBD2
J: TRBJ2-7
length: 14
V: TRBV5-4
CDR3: CASSFGSGSYEQYF

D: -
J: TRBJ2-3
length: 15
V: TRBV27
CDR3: CASSLRGQTTDTQYF

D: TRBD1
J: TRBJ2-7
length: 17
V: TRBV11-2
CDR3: CASSLLRQGRGAYEQYF

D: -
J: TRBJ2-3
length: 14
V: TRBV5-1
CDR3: CASSLEQGPDTQYF

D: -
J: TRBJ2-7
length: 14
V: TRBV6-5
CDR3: CASSITRGAAEQYF

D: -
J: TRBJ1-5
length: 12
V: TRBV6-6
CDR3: CASSTSNQPQHF

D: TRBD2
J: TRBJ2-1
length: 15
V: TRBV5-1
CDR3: CASSLLASGNNEQFF

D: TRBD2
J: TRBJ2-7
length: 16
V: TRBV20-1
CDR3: CSARALEETSGYEQYF

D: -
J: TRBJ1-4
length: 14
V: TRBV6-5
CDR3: CASTWNGASEKLFF

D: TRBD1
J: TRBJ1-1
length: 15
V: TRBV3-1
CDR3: CASSQENRGSTEAFF

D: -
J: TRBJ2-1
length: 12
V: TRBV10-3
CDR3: CASAAGVNEQFF

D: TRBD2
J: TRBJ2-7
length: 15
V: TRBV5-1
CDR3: CASSLDAGVRYEQYF